These 16 T cell receptor beta chains share one sample of origin, sequenced in a study of CD8+CD57+ T cells in acquired aplastic anemia. For CDR3 and TCR beta VDJ profiling, genomic DNA was the template used. MiXCR, applied by TCRdb to the reads, yields one record per CDR3 protein. The sample lists 210,000 or so distinct CDR3 sequences; under 50% were seen once. Patients selected for sequencing had displayed CD8+CD57+ cell expansion by flow cytometry. Sequenced sample: sorted CD4+, CD8+, or CD8+CD57+ T cells (not recorded which) from PBMCs. The receptors derive from a human donor with aplastic anemia.

As for this clonotype: A clone one base away is much larger, so this may be a read error. This sequence joins TRBV11-2 and TRBJ2-1, with 11 bases aligning to TRBD2. Germline trimming cut 5 bases from V and 4 bases from J; bases unmatched to any gene: 4. The length of the CDR3 is 15 residues. Germline lookup yields CDR1 SGHAT and CDR2 FQNNGV. CDR3 coding DNA: TGTGCCAGCAGCCGAGGGACTAGCGGTTACAATGAGCAGTTCTTC. Its protein is CASSRGTSGYNEQFF.

This clonotype has a count of ten or more. This sequence joins TRBV11-3 and TRBJ2-1, with D hard to call. This CDR3 is built from 13 residues. Trimming shortened V by 2 bases and J by 9 bases, and 11 bases separated the two germline ends. Germline V gives CDR1 SGHNT, CDR2 YENEEA. The chain's CDR3 is CASSLSGRSEQFF. DNA of the CDR3: TGTGCCAGCAGCTTATCGGGCAGAAGTGAGCAGTTCTTC.

This clonotype came up a few times. The genes are TRBV6-1 and TRBJ2-1; no clear D. V dropped 1 base and J dropped 0 bases, with 7 bases sitting between them. CDR1 and CDR2 (germline): MNHNS, SASEGT. The CDR3 is 15 amino acids. The CDR3 DNA reads as TGTGCCAGCAGTGAAGGGATACGCTCCTACAATGAGCAGTTCTTC. Protein product: CASSEGIRSYNEQFF.

The gene calls are TRBV20-1 and TRBJ1-1; D is undetermined. The germline V gene encodes CDR1 DFQATT and CDR2 SNEGSKA (reference sequence). V was cut by 3 bases and J by 1 base, with 15 bases left in between. This CDR3 is built from 15 residues. The CDR3 DNA is TGCAGTGCTAGCCTGCTGCCGGCCCAGAACACTGAAGCTTTCTTT. It is translated as CSASLLPAQNTEAFF.

This clonotype showed up just a few times. V is TRBV18 and J is TRBJ2-7; the D gene is possibly TRBD1 (6 bases). Trimming removed 3 bases from V and 0 bases from J, with 12 bases in between. CDR3 length equals 15 residues. Germline lookup yields CDR1 KGHSH and CDR2 LQKENI. The CDR3 is CASSPSTGTSYEQYF. CDR3 DNA sequence: TGTGCCAGCTCACCTTCGACAGGAACCTCCTACGAGCAGTACTTC.

CDR3 DNA sequence: TGCAGCGCAAGGACAGGTCTTGGGGAAAAACTGTTTTTT. Residues: CSARTGLGEKLFF. J is TRBJ1-4 and V is TRBV29-1, with TRBD1 identical over 7 bases. V lost 7 bases and J lost 8; bases outside the gene matches: 10. The germline V gene encodes CDR1 SQVTM and CDR2 ANQGSEA. The CDR3 length is 13 residues. Full variable domain (rest looked up from reference TRBV29-1 and TRBJ1-4): SAVISQKPSRDICQRGTSLTIQCQVDSQVTMMFWYRQQPGQSLTLIATANQGSEATYESGFVIDKFPISRPNLTFSTLTVSNMSPEDSSIYLCSARTGLGEKLFFGSGTQLSVL.

This clonotype was observed a handful of times. The chain is built from TRBV18 and TRBJ2-2; D not certain. The CDR3 runs 14 residues. Trimming removed 0 bases at V and 1 base at J, with 3 bases between. CDR1 and CDR2 (germline): KGHSH, LQKENI. This CDR3 is CASSPPGNTGELFF. For the CDR3, the DNA is TGTGCCAGCTCACCACCGGGGAACACCGGGGAGCTGTTTTTT.

J is TRBJ1-5 and V is TRBV15, with D unclear. Trimming cost V 4 bases and J 1 base, with 8 bases left between them. This CDR3 contains 14 residues. Germline V gene lookup returns CDR1 LNHNV and CDR2 YYDKDF (reference sequence). The chain's CDR3 is CATSNGESNQPQHF. The CDR3 nucleotides read TGTGCCACCAGCAATGGGGAAAGCAATCAGCCCCAGCATTTT. The full variable domain, rest sourced from reference TRBV15 and TRBJ1-5, is DAMVIQNPRYQVTQFGKPVTLSCSQTLNHNVMYWYQQKSSQAPKLLFHYYDKDFNNEADTPDNFQSRRPNTSFCFLDIRSPGLGDTAMYLCATSNGESNQPQHFGDGTRLSIL.

The V call is TRBV7-3, the J call TRBJ2-1, with 11 bases aligning to TRBD2. Trimming took 3 bases from V and 9 from J; bases not matched to a gene: 7. From germline, CDR1 is SGHTA and CDR2 FQGTGA. The CDR3 runs to 15 residues. The CDR3 loop is CASSLMTSGIGEQFF. The DNA of the CDR3 is TGTGCCAGCAGCTTGATGACTAGCGGGATAGGTGAGCAGTTCTTC.

This rearrangement joins TRBV4-1 to TRBJ2-7, with 7 bases lining up with TRBD2. CDR3 size: 16 residues. The V and J ends lost 1 base and 0 bases, in that order; junction bases with no gene match: 6. CDR1 is MGHRA and CDR2 is YSYEKL in the germline V gene. The CDR3 DNA is TGCGCCAGCAGCCAAGGAGCGGGGCAGCTCTCCTACGAGCAGTACTTC. Translating gives CASSQGAGQLSYEQYF.

As concerns this clonotype: The CDR3 ends on some other residue instead of the conserved phenylalanine or tryptophan, so this is likely a read error. No DNA is shown, since the ends of the CDR3 on it are uncertain; the CDR3 is the one TCRdb lists. The genes are TRBV9 and TRBJ2-3; TRBD1 was called by the table and not checked on the DNA. The CDR3 extends over 8 residues, inclusive of both ends. Germline values: CDR1 SGDLS, CDR2 YYNGEE. The CDR3 is CASSQDAG.

The chain recombines TRBV7-8 with TRBJ1-2; a weak D match, TRBD1 (6 bases). With 3 bases removed from V and 0 bases from J, the gap between germline ends came to 17 bases. Germline V gives CDR1 SGHVS, CDR2 FQNEAQ. This CDR3 spans 17 amino acids. CDR3 DNA sequence: TGTGCCAGCAGCTTGACCGTCCGGGACAATACTAACTATGGCTACACCTTC. It specifies CASSLTVRDNTNYGYTF.

This clonotype was seen a single time. A read error may account for a junction end that differs from germline. The V call is TRBV9, the J call TRBJ2-7; 9 positions match TRBD2. CDR3 length: 14 residues. Germline CDR1 is SGDLS and CDR2 is YYNGEE. CDR3 loop: CASGVALAGYEQYF. As DNA, the CDR3 is TGTGCCAGCGGCGTAGCCCTAGCGGGGTACGAGCAGTACTTC.

This clonotype was detected many times. CDR3 DNA: TGTGCCAGCACCACTTCGGGGATAAGCAATCAGCCCCAGCATTTT. Its protein product is CASTTSGISNQPQHF. The gene calls are TRBV12-3 or TRBV12-4 and TRBJ1-5; no clear D gene. This CDR3 region has 15 residues. V was pared by 7 bases and J by 1 base, with 14 bases between.

This clonotype was picked up many times. V and J are TRBV9 and TRBJ2-2; no clear D gene. CDR1 is SGDLS, CDR2 YYNGEE, per germline. The V end was cut by 3 bases, the J end by 1 base, with 13 bases between. This CDR3 has 16 residues. The CDR3 DNA is TGTGCCAGCAGCGGCCTCGGTAGAGTGAACACCGGGGAGCTGTTTTTT. Translation: CASSGLGRVNTGELFF.

This clonotype was counted between two and nine times. V gene TRBV9 combines with J gene TRBJ1-4, with D possibly matching TRBD1 (5 bases). This CDR3 spans 17 amino acids. Germline CDR1 reads SGDLS; CDR2 reads YYNGEE. V was clipped by 0 bases and J by 8 bases, with 20 bases between them. The CDR3 sequence is CASSVEPLGQGSEKLFF. CDR3 bases: TGTGCCAGCAGCGTAGAGCCCCTTGGACAAGGAAGCGAAAAACTGTTTTTT.